This paragraph covers one T cell receptor (beta chain) sequence. In this sample, this clonotype turned up many times. Its antigen specificity is not known. Base quality data are lacking; no much larger clone is found one base away. This specimen comes from a study of T-cell reconstitution after alpha-beta-depleted transplantation in children (TCRdb year 2016). At the level of the whole study: Using TCR repertoire profiling, the study quantitatively followed how T-cell immune reconstitution unfolded in children after TCRalphabeta/CD19-depleted allogeneic hematopoietic cell transplantation.

The CDR1 and CDR2 encoded by the germline V gene (reference sequence) are DFQATT and SNEGSKA. After removal of 6 bases from V and 1 base from J, the junction retains 11 bases not matched to a gene. The cysteine opens and the phenylalanine closes a CDR3 of 16 amino acids. Only the CDR3 region is kept as DNA, spanning 48 bases read in frame from base 1. The method was PCR. Sequenced using an Illumina HiSeq 2500. To normalize quantification of the TCRbeta repertoire, the TCR libraries were built with molecular barcoding that relied on unique molecular identifiers. Using fastp at Q25 and MiXCR, TCRdb reprocessed the public reads and kept productive beta chains. Every CDR3 protein is listed once, alongside the most common genes and DNA of its rows. This sample comprises approximately 250,000 distinct CDR3 sequences, about 9.6% of them detected only once. In total, the top ten clones hold about 4.8% of the sample.

The specimen comprised PBMCs from the stem cell graft donor, sampled from the stem cell graft. The source of this sequence is a human donor who donated a stem cell graft to a child with SCID. Here the chain combines TRBV20-1 and TRBJ1-2; 10 central nucleotides agree with TRBD1. The CDR3 loop reads CSADGRDRGINYGYTF. Here is the DNA: TGCAGTGCGGACGGGCGGGACAGGGGAATTAACTATGGCTACACCTTC.